The sequence of this TCR beta chain was determined in a study of T cell repertoires in cytomegalovirus infection. On this clonotype: As yet, its antigen is unknown.

A single record per CDR3 protein comes from TCRdb applying MiXCR to the reads. The sample contains 830,000 or so distinct CDR3 sequences, about 31% of which appear only once. Germline values: CDR1 SGHTA, CDR2 FQGTGA. The CDR3 has 13 amino acids. The ends were cut back, 5 bases at V and 6 bases at J, with 12 bases in the middle. This specimen was cultured CD8+ T cells from PBMCs, taken from culture after CMV antigen stimulation. The receptor was isolated from a human donor in good health (CMV status not recorded). Some clones in this sample may be carry-over from other donors' samples. The chain recombines TRBV7-3 with TRBJ2-3; D ambiguous. The CDR3 nucleotides read TGTGCCAGCAGCCTCTTGAATGGGGATACGCAGTATTTT. This gives the protein CASSLLNGDTQYF.